This is a list of T cell receptor beta chains from one sample in a study of T cells in Graves' hyperthyroidism and ophthalmopathy. TCRdb independently ran MiXCR on the multiplex PCR reads; one entry per CDR3 protein. The sample has under 350,000 distinct CDR3 sequences; about a sixth are singletons. Sequencing was done on a sample of blood. These receptors all come from a woman aged 55-69 years with Graves' ophthalmopathy. CDR3s include the opening cysteine and the closing phenylalanine or tryptophan. The D gene is left open where the match is weak. Clone size is shown for a subset of rows, as once, few, many or a class of expanded clone.

j_call: TRBJ2-5
clone_size: NA
cdr3_length: 13
v_call: TRBV20-1
d_call: TRBD2
cdr3_aa: CSARGTSGSTQYF
cdr3_nt: TGCAGTGCTAGGGGGACTAGCGGGAGTACCCAGTACTTC

j_call: TRBJ2-7
clone_size: few
cdr3_length: 14
v_call: TRBV2
d_call: NA
cdr3_aa: CASEKAIITSEQYF
cdr3_nt: TGTGCCAGCGAAAAGGCCATAATAACCTCCGAGCAGTACTTC

j_call: TRBJ1-1
clone_size: NA
cdr3_length: 16
v_call: TRBV3-1
d_call: NA
cdr3_aa: CASSRLPGTGNTEAFF
cdr3_nt: TGTGCCAGCAGCCGACTCCCAGGGACGGGGAACACTGAAGCTTTCTTT

j_call: TRBJ2-1
clone_size: many
cdr3_length: 15
v_call: TRBV7-6
d_call: TRBD2
cdr3_aa: CASSPEVGRVDEQFF
cdr3_nt: TGTGCCAGCAGCCCCGAGGTAGGGAGGGTCGATGAGCAGTTCTTC

j_call: TRBJ2-7
clone_size: many
cdr3_length: 15
v_call: TRBV2
d_call: TRBD2
cdr3_aa: CASSLEGGIFYEQYF
cdr3_nt: TGTGCCAGCAGTCTCGAGGGAGGGATTTTCTACGAGCAGTACTTC

j_call: TRBJ2-3
clone_size: NA
cdr3_length: 15
v_call: TRBV20-1
d_call: TRBD2
cdr3_aa: CSARSGGRAVDTQYF
cdr3_nt: TGCAGTGCTAGAAGTGGCGGGAGGGCCGTAGATACGCAGTATTTT

j_call: TRBJ1-2
clone_size: NA
cdr3_length: 14
v_call: TRBV6-1
d_call: NA
cdr3_aa: CTSGIGVTDYGYTF
cdr3_nt: TGTACCAGCGGCATCGGGGTAACGGACTATGGCTACACCTTC

j_call: TRBJ1-3
clone_size: NA
cdr3_length: 14
v_call: TRBV6-5
d_call: NA
cdr3_aa: CASSYGGIRDTIYF
cdr3_nt: TGTGCCAGCAGTTACGGGGGCATCCGGGACACCATATATTTT

j_call: TRBJ2-4
clone_size: many
cdr3_length: 13
v_call: TRBV30
d_call: NA
cdr3_aa: CAGHLGVTNIQYF
cdr3_nt: TGTGCCGGGCACCTTGGGGTCACAAACATTCAGTACTTC

j_call: TRBJ1-1
clone_size: many
cdr3_length: 12
v_call: TRBV6-5
d_call: NA
cdr3_aa: CASSYMGTEAFF
cdr3_nt: TGTGCCAGCAGTTACATGGGCACTGAAGCTTTCTTT

j_call: TRBJ2-2
clone_size: NA
cdr3_length: 14
v_call: TRBV27
d_call: NA
cdr3_aa: CASSQGGASGELFF
cdr3_nt: TGTGCCAGCAGCCAGGGGGGGGCTTCCGGGGAGCTGTTTTTT

j_call: TRBJ1-6
clone_size: NA
cdr3_length: 15
v_call: TRBV7-9
d_call: NA
cdr3_aa: CAGSRLGARNSPLHF
cdr3_nt: TGTGCCGGCAGCCGTCTGGGGGCGAGAAATTCACCCCTCCACTTT

j_call: TRBJ2-5
clone_size: NA
cdr3_length: 16
v_call: TRBV2
d_call: TRBD2
cdr3_aa: CASGTGLAGEGKTQYF
cdr3_nt: TGTGCCAGCGGAACCGGACTAGCGGGAGAGGGGAAGACCCAGTACTTC

j_call: TRBJ2-2
clone_size: NA
cdr3_length: 14
v_call: TRBV5-1
d_call: NA
cdr3_aa: CASSLSGRAGELFF
cdr3_nt: TGCGCCAGCAGCTTGTCAGGGCGGGCCGGGGAGCTGTTTTTT

j_call: TRBJ1-1
clone_size: many
cdr3_length: 15
v_call: TRBV7-9
d_call: NA
cdr3_aa: CASSLALSANTEAFF
cdr3_nt: TGTGCCAGCAGCTTAGCCCTCTCAGCGAACACTGAAGCTTTCTTT

j_call: TRBJ2-5
clone_size: NA
cdr3_length: 15
v_call: TRBV7-3
d_call: NA
cdr3_aa: CASSPTAGTGETQYF
cdr3_nt: TGTGCCAGCAGCCCGACAGCCGGGACGGGGGAGACCCAGTACTTC

j_call: TRBJ2-1
clone_size: few
cdr3_length: 16
v_call: TRBV20-1
d_call: TRBD2
cdr3_aa: CSARVLASGRGGEQFF
cdr3_nt: TGCAGTGCTAGAGTTTTGGCTAGCGGGAGGGGTGGTGAGCAGTTCTTC

j_call: TRBJ2-3
clone_size: NA
cdr3_length: 17
v_call: TRBV5-8
d_call: NA
cdr3_aa: CASSLFLFGGSTDTQYF
cdr3_nt: TGTGCCAGCAGCTTGTTTCTATTTGGCGGCAGCACAGATACGCAGTATTTT

j_call: TRBJ1-6
clone_size: many
cdr3_length: 14
v_call: TRBV6-1
d_call: TRBD1
cdr3_aa: CASMGGTVNSPLHF
cdr3_nt: TGTGCCAGCATGGGTGGGACAGTAAATTCACCCCTCCACTTT

j_call: TRBJ1-1
clone_size: NA
cdr3_length: 14
v_call: TRBV29-1
d_call: TRBD1
cdr3_aa: CSVEKGTGNTEAFF
cdr3_nt: TGCAGCGTTGAAAAGGGGACAGGGAACACTGAAGCTTTCTTT

j_call: TRBJ1-1
clone_size: many
cdr3_length: 13
v_call: TRBV5-8
d_call: NA
cdr3_aa: CASSLEEAREAFF
cdr3_nt: TGTGCCAGCAGCTTGGAGGAGGCGAGAGAAGCTTTCTTT

j_call: TRBJ2-5
clone_size: NA
cdr3_length: 14
v_call: TRBV29-1
d_call: NA
cdr3_aa: CSAEGLQGGETQYF
cdr3_nt: TGCAGCGCTGAAGGGCTTCAAGGAGGGGAGACCCAGTACTTC

j_call: TRBJ2-2
clone_size: many
cdr3_length: 17
v_call: TRBV20-1
d_call: NA
cdr3_aa: CSARDLRQGANTGELFF
cdr3_nt: TGCAGTGCTAGAGATTTGAGGCAGGGCGCGAACACCGGGGAGCTGTTTTTT

j_call: TRBJ1-1
clone_size: many
cdr3_length: 14
v_call: TRBV5-1
d_call: TRBD1
cdr3_aa: CASSPRDSSTEAFF
cdr3_nt: TGCGCCAGCAGCCCGAGGGACAGTAGCACTGAAGCTTTCTTT

j_call: TRBJ1-1
clone_size: NA
cdr3_length: 12
v_call: TRBV28
d_call: NA
cdr3_aa: CASSLSGQEAFF
cdr3_nt: TGTGCCAGCAGTTTATCGGGACAAGAAGCTTTCTTT

j_call: TRBJ1-2
clone_size: NA
cdr3_length: 16
v_call: TRBV7-9
d_call: NA
cdr3_aa: CASTRAGVDFNYGYTF
cdr3_nt: TGTGCCAGCACCAGGGCAGGGGTCGATTTTAACTATGGCTACACCTTC

j_call: TRBJ2-7
clone_size: many
cdr3_length: 14
v_call: TRBV12-3/TRBV12-4
d_call: NA
cdr3_aa: CASTRPYPNYEQYF
cdr3_nt: TGTGCCAGCACCCGACCCTACCCAAACTACGAGCAGTACTTC

j_call: TRBJ1-2
clone_size: NA
cdr3_length: 13
v_call: TRBV30
d_call: NA
cdr3_aa: CAWSVGGIDGYTF
cdr3_nt: TGTGCCTGGAGTGTGGGGGGGATCGATGGCTACACCTTC

j_call: TRBJ2-7
clone_size: NA
cdr3_length: 14
v_call: TRBV9
d_call: NA
cdr3_aa: CASSEGVLPYEQYF
cdr3_nt: TGTGCCAGCAGCGAGGGTGTTTTACCCTACGAGCAGTACTTC

j_call: TRBJ1-4
clone_size: NA
cdr3_length: 15
v_call: TRBV7-8
d_call: TRBD1
cdr3_aa: CASSPRPTGGEKLFF
cdr3_nt: TGTGCCAGCAGCCCCCGACCCACAGGGGGTGAAAAACTGTTTTTT

j_call: TRBJ2-1
clone_size: few
cdr3_length: 14
v_call: TRBV7-2
d_call: NA
cdr3_aa: CASSPPGVKGIQFF
cdr3_nt: TGTGCCAGCAGCCCACCTGGGGTTAAGGGGATCCAGTTCTTC

j_call: TRBJ1-1
clone_size: many
cdr3_length: 14
v_call: TRBV19
d_call: NA
cdr3_aa: CATTDQGWSTEAFF
cdr3_nt: TGTGCCACCACTGATCAGGGATGGAGCACTGAAGCTTTCTTT

j_call: TRBJ1-1
clone_size: many
cdr3_length: 16
v_call: TRBV7-9
d_call: NA
cdr3_aa: CASSLDADAHNHEAFF
cdr3_nt: TGTGCCAGCAGCTTAGACGCGGACGCACACAATCATGAAGCTTTCTTT

j_call: TRBJ2-1
clone_size: many
cdr3_length: 14
v_call: TRBV18
d_call: NA
cdr3_aa: CASSPPGISGEQFF
cdr3_nt: TGTGCCAGCTCACCACCGGGTATTAGCGGTGAGCAGTTCTTC

j_call: TRBJ2-7
clone_size: NA
cdr3_length: 14
v_call: TRBV19
d_call: TRBD2
cdr3_aa: CACRPTSDSYEQYF
cdr3_nt: TGTGCCTGTAGACCCACTAGCGACTCCTACGAGCAGTACTTC

j_call: TRBJ2-3
clone_size: many
cdr3_length: 16
v_call: TRBV7-9
d_call: NA
cdr3_aa: CASSLGRTPSTDTQYF
cdr3_nt: TGTGCCAGCAGCTTAGGCAGGACCCCGTCCACAGATACGCAGTATTTT

j_call: TRBJ1-4
clone_size: many
cdr3_length: 14
v_call: TRBV7-9
d_call: TRBD1
cdr3_aa: CASSQTGDNEKLFF
cdr3_nt: TGTGCCAGCAGCCAGACAGGGGATAATGAAAAACTGTTTTTT

j_call: TRBJ2-2
clone_size: many
cdr3_length: 15
v_call: TRBV11-3
d_call: NA
cdr3_aa: CASSLTKGDSGELFF
cdr3_nt: TGTGCCAGCAGCTTAACGAAGGGGGATTCCGGGGAGCTGTTTTTT

j_call: TRBJ1-2
clone_size: many
cdr3_length: 13
v_call: TRBV20-1
d_call: NA
cdr3_aa: CSARRQAEYGYTF
cdr3_nt: TGCAGTGCTAGAAGACAGGCCGAATATGGCTACACCTTC

j_call: TRBJ2-1
clone_size: many
cdr3_length: 14
v_call: TRBV2
d_call: NA
cdr3_aa: CASRGGSSYNEQFF
cdr3_nt: TGTGCCAGCAGAGGGGGTAGCTCCTACAATGAGCAGTTCTTC

j_call: TRBJ1-6
clone_size: NA
cdr3_length: 14
v_call: TRBV14
d_call: NA
cdr3_aa: CASSLAWGNSPLHF
cdr3_nt: TGTGCCAGCAGCCTTGCATGGGGAAATTCACCCCTCCACTTT

j_call: TRBJ2-1
clone_size: many
cdr3_length: 16
v_call: TRBV2
d_call: TRBD2
cdr3_aa: CASSEGLAGGRGEQFF
cdr3_nt: TGTGCCAGCAGTGAAGGACTAGCGGGAGGCCGGGGTGAGCAGTTCTTC

j_call: TRBJ2-4
clone_size: NA
cdr3_length: 17
v_call: TRBV5-1
d_call: TRBD1
cdr3_aa: CASSLAQGAGAKNIQYF
cdr3_nt: TGCGCCAGCAGCTTGGCCCAGGGGGCTGGAGCCAAAAACATTCAGTACTTC

j_call: TRBJ2-2
clone_size: NA
cdr3_length: 15
v_call: TRBV29-1
d_call: NA
cdr3_aa: CSVASGSANTGGLFF
cdr3_nt: TGCAGCGTCGCGAGTGGTAGTGCTAACACCGGGGGGCTGTTTTTT

j_call: TRBJ1-6
clone_size: NA
cdr3_length: 15
v_call: TRBV6-4
d_call: NA
cdr3_aa: CASSYRDTHNSPLHF
cdr3_nt: TGTGCCAGCAGTTACCGGGACACCCATAATTCACCCCTCCACTTT

j_call: TRBJ2-5
clone_size: NA
cdr3_length: 18
v_call: TRBV4-1
d_call: TRBD2
cdr3_aa: CASSQEAVSGAYQETQYF
cdr3_nt: TGCGCCAGCAGCCAAGAGGCGGTTAGCGGGGCGTACCAAGAGACCCAGTACTTC

j_call: TRBJ1-1
clone_size: many
cdr3_length: 11
v_call: TRBV5-1
d_call: NA
cdr3_aa: CASSLANEAFF
cdr3_nt: TGCGCCAGCAGCTTGGCGAATGAAGCTTTCTTT

j_call: TRBJ2-2
clone_size: many
cdr3_length: 16
v_call: TRBV9
d_call: NA
cdr3_aa: CASSVGSLRDTGELFF
cdr3_nt: TGTGCCAGCAGCGTAGGCTCCTTAAGGGACACCGGGGAGCTGTTTTTT

j_call: TRBJ1-5
clone_size: few
cdr3_length: 13
v_call: TRBV28
d_call: NA
cdr3_aa: CAGTGDSNQPQHF
cdr3_nt: TGTGCCGGCACAGGCGATAGCAATCAGCCCCAGCATTTT